These 20 T cell receptor beta chains came from one sample sequenced in a study of cytomegalovirus exposure and HLA in healthy donors. The PCR had 60 Vbeta and 13 Jbeta primers. The table came from immunoSEQ multiplex PCR; TCRdb's copy has only in-frame clones and leaves some out. The sample shows 200,000 to 250,000 clones, about 84% of them seen only once. The material sequenced was PBMCs. The receptors derive from a human donor in good health.

The CDR3 is CASSESPGLGAFF. Written as DNA, the CDR3 is TGTGCCAGCAGCGAGAGTCCGGGACTTGGAGCTTTCTTT. The chain carries TRBV9 and TRBJ1-1; a weak D match, TRBD1 (5 bases). There are 13 residues in the CDR3. Trimming shortened V by 3 bases and J by 10 bases, and 16 bases separated the two germline ends. From germline, CDR1 is SGDLS and CDR2 YYNGEE. Supplemented by reference TRBV9 and TRBJ1-1, the full variable domain reads DSGVTQTPKHLITATGQRVTLRCSPRSGDLSVYWYQQSLDQGLQFLIQYYNGEERAKGNILERFSAQQFPDLHSELNLSSLELGDSALYFCASSESPGLGAFFGQGTRLTVV.

J is TRBJ2-1 and V is TRBV7-2; D not resolved. CDR3 length: 14 amino acids. The germline gives CDR1 SGHTA, CDR2 FQGNSA. Trimming removed 3 bases at V and 3 bases at J, with 9 bases between. The CDR3 DNA reads TGTGCCAGCAGCTTGTCAGGCATCTACAATGAGCAGTTCTTC. This translates into CASSLSGIYNEQFF.

The rearrangement uses TRBV2 and TRBJ2-7; 8 bases map to TRBD2. This CDR3 region has 15 residues. Per germline, CDR1 SNHLY and CDR2 FYNNEI. Losses at the gene ends were 4 bases for V and 3 bases for J; bases not matched to a gene: 8. For the CDR3, the DNA is TGTGCCAGCAGTGGTGGTAGCGGGGAACTCTACGAGCAGTACTTC. It yields the protein CASSGGSGELYEQYF. Using reference TRBV2 and TRBJ2-7 for the parts outside the CDR3, the full variable domain is EPEVTQTPSHQVTQMGQEVILRCVPISNHLYFYWYRQILGQKVEFLVSFYNNEISEKSEIFDDQFSVERPDGSNFTLKIRSTKLEDSAMYFCASSGGSGELYEQYFGPGTRLTVT.

The J gene is TRBJ2-7, the V gene TRBV27, with TRBD2 matching over 14 bases. The CDR3 sequence is 16 residues long. CDR1 and CDR2 from the germline V gene are MNHEY and SMNVEV (reference sequence). After removal of 6 bases from V and 0 bases from J, the junction contained 4 bases not matched to a gene. The CDR3 nucleotides read TGTGCCAGCAGGGGACTAGCGGGAGCTGACTCCTACGAGCAGTACTTC. It yields the protein CASRGLAGADSYEQYF.

The chain is built from TRBV28 and TRBJ1-5, with D maybe TRBD1 (5 bases). This CDR3 spans 19 amino acids. Germline V CDR1 and CDR2: MDHEN, SYDVKM. The germline V and J ends were trimmed by 5 bases and 8 bases, with 31 bases remaining between them. CDR3 nucleotides: TGTGCCAGCAGTCCACGGTGGAGGGGCTCAAGCGGAGTGGGAGAGCCCCAGCATTTT. The encoded protein is CASSPRWRGSSGVGEPQHF.

This clone was counted a few times. V usage is TRBV9 and J usage is TRBJ2-2, with 9 bases fitting TRBD1. The V segment lost 3 bases and the J segment 2 bases; nucleotides outside the gene matches: 5. The CDR3 is made up of 16 amino acids. From germline, CDR1 is SGDLS and CDR2 YYNGEE. DNA for the CDR3: TGTGCCAGCAGCGGTGGGACAGGGAGAAACACCGGGGAGCTGTTTTTT. This gives the protein CASSGGTGRNTGELFF.

This clone was counted a single time. J is TRBJ2-7 and V is TRBV27, with 10 bases identical to TRBD2. The CDR3 has 18 amino acids. Unmatched junction bases numbered 9, after V lost 0 bases and J lost 1 base. The V gene's germline CDR1 is MNHEY and CDR2 SMNVEV (reference sequence). The CDR3: CASSLSRNELAGSYEQYF. The CDR3, as DNA: TGTGCCAGCAGTTTATCCCGAAATGAACTAGCGGGGTCCTACGAGCAGTACTTC.

The rearrangement joins TRBV4-2 to TRBJ1-1; 10 bases fit TRBD1. The germline V gene encodes CDR1 LGHNA and CDR2 YNFKEQ. The CDR3 runs 14 residues. The junction had 4 bases not matched to a gene; V was cut back by 4 bases and J by 5 bases. The CDR3 loop is CASSRQGASTEAFF. The CDR3 DNA is TGTGCCAGCAGCCGACAGGGGGCGAGTACTGAAGCTTTCTTT.

This CDR3 reads CSGLLRGLAGSSYEQYF. For the CDR3, the DNA is TGCAGCGGCTTACTAAGAGGACTAGCGGGGAGCTCCTACGAGCAGTACTTC. J is TRBJ2-7 and V is TRBV29-1; 12 nucleotides match TRBD2. The length of the CDR3 is 17 residues. Trimming took 7 bases from V and 0 from J; bases not matched to a gene: 13. Germline V CDR1 and CDR2: SQVTM, ANQGSEA.

V is TRBV19 and J is TRBJ2-2; 9 nucleotides align to TRBD2. This CDR3 contains 19 residues. Germline V gives CDR1 LNHDA, CDR2 SQIVND (reference sequence). The V gene end was trimmed by 3 bases and the J gene end by 3 bases; junction bases not matched to a gene: 14. CDR3 sequence reads: CASSIPPKAGGQHTGELFF. CDR3 sequence (DNA): TGTGCCAGTAGTATCCCCCCCAAAGCGGGAGGACAACACACCGGGGAGCTGTTTTTT.

This sequence joins TRBV19 and TRBJ2-7, with unresolved D. The CDR3 contains 13 residues. V was pared by 3 bases and J by 5 bases, with 11 bases between. Germline V lookup: CDR1 LNHDA, CDR2 SQIVND (reference sequence). The CDR3 region is CASSMPGRDEQYF. The CDR3 nucleotides are TGTGCCAGTAGTATGCCCGGCCGGGACGAGCAGTACTTC.

J is TRBJ2-1 and V is TRBV7-2, with 12 bases lining up with TRBD2. CDR3 size: 15 residues. V lost 7 bases and J lost 8; bases outside the gene matches: 9. CDR1 is SGHTA and CDR2 is FQGNSA in the germline V gene. The chain's CDR3 is CASIAGLAGLYEQFF. Here the CDR3 DNA reads TGTGCCAGCATCGCCGGACTAGCGGGACTCTATGAGCAGTTCTTC.

The chain has TRBV6-1 and TRBJ2-1; D perhaps matches TRBD2 (6 bases). In germline, CDR1 is MNHNS, CDR2 SASEGT. This CDR3 has 14 residues. V was shortened by 7 bases and J by 0 bases, with 10 bases between the two germline ends. The CDR3 region is CASTDGSSYNEQFF. As DNA, the CDR3 is TGTGCCAGCACGGACGGGAGCTCCTACAATGAGCAGTTCTTC.

The rearrangement joins TRBV5-1 to TRBJ1-2, with 9 nucleotides matching TRBD1. V dropped 0 bases and J dropped 2; count of bases not matched to a gene: 5. The CDR3 extends over 16 amino acids. Germline CDR1 and CDR2: SGHRS and YFSETQ. The CDR3 DNA follows: TGCGCCAGCAGCTTGGGAGGGGGACAGGGAAACTATGGCTACACCTTC. Translated, it gives CASSLGGGQGNYGYTF.

The V gene is TRBV4-3, the J gene TRBJ2-1, with 7 bases identical to TRBD2. The V segment lost 0 bases and the J segment 13 bases; nucleotides outside the gene matches: 6. This CDR3 has 13 residues. CDR1 is LGHNA, CDR2 YSLEER, per germline. In DNA form, the CDR3 reads TGCGCCAGCAGCCAAGATCCGGCGGGACTACAGTTCTTC. It is translated as CASSQDPAGLQFF.

The sample holds one count of this clone. The V and J genes are TRBV2 and TRBJ1-2; a possible D gene is TRBD1 (6 bases). The CDR3 is 15 residues long. Germline CDR1 is SNHLY and CDR2 is FYNNEI. Trimming stripped 5 bases from V and 2 bases from J, with 15 bases between. The CDR3 is CASSSLTTGNYGYTF. CDR3 in DNA: TGTGCCAGCAGTTCGCTTACAACAGGGAACTATGGCTACACCTTC.

This clone occurred a few times. V and J are TRBV27 and TRBJ2-7, with a possible D match to TRBD1 (6 bases). CDR3 size: 15 residues. V dropped 0 bases and J dropped 2 bases, with 11 bases sitting between them. The germline V gene has CDR1 MNHEY and CDR2 SMNVEV (reference sequence). Written as DNA, the CDR3 is TGTGCCAGCAGTTTATCCCAGGGGTTGCCCTACGAGCAGTACTTC. Its translation: CASSLSQGLPYEQYF.

V and J are TRBV5-6 and TRBJ2-7, with D possibly matching TRBD2 (6 bases). The CDR3 is 14 residues long. V lost 4 bases and J 5 bases, leaving 16 bases between the germline ends. Looked up from germline, CDR1 is SGHDT and CDR2 is YYEEEE. CDR3 in DNA: TGTGCCAGCAGCGGCGGGACCGCGCGGGACGAGCAGTACTTC. This sequence encodes CASSGGTARDEQYF.

This chain uses TRBV19 with TRBJ2-3; no clear D. CDR1 and CDR2 (germline): LNHDA, SQIVND (reference sequence). The CDR3 length is 13 residues. V dropped 7 bases and J dropped 0 bases, with 8 bases sitting between them. The CDR3 coding sequence is TGTGCCAGTAATAAAATGAGCACAGATACGCAGTATTTT. Protein product: CASNKMSTDTQYF.

The V gene is TRBV5-4, the J gene TRBJ2-3; TRBD2 matches 9 bases. In germline, CDR1 is SGHNT, CDR2 YYREEE (reference sequence). Trimming cost V 4 bases and J 3 bases; bases outside gene matches: 3. The CDR3 totals 14 residues. The DNA for the CDR3 is TGTGCCAGCAGCCGCAGCGGGGGGACAGATACGCAGTATTTT. This encodes CASSRSGGTDTQYF. The variable domain in full, with the rest retrieved from reference TRBV5-4 and TRBJ2-3, is ETGVTQSPTHLIKTRGQQVTLRCSSQSGHNTVSWYQQALGQGPQFIFQYYREEENGRGNFPPRFSGLQFPNYSSELNVNALELDDSALYLCASSRSGGTDTQYFGPGTRLTVL.